This paragraph reports one TCR beta chain. V lost 4 bases and J lost 4, with 19 bases in between. CDR3 size: 16 residues. Germline CDR1 and CDR2: LGHNA and YSLEER. Per the study methods: Scientists estimated how many nucleated cells there were by amplifying reference gene primers. Sequenced by immunoSEQ multiplex PCR; TCRdb stores in-frame clones only, minus some. That table gives V, J and clone size, and the DNA gave D and trimming. The sample includes 15,000 or so clones, around 89% of them seen just once. The entry originates in a study of blood T cell repertoires in COVID-19. Study summary: The United States, Italy and Spain supplied acute and convalescent COVID-19 samples. Nucleic acid was either cDNA or gDNA, and it came from T cells, B-cell-depleted T cells, or PBMCs.

The TCR comes from a man aged 45-60 years with active COVID-19. The V and J genes are TRBV4-3 and TRBJ2-5; perhaps TRBD2 as D (7 bases). The material sequenced was peripheral blood. The CDR3, as DNA: TGCGCCAGCAGCCGAGGGGACGGGGGGCGAGGAGAGACCCAGTACTTC. Translated: CASSRGDGGRGETQYF.